This T cell receptor beta chain was profiled in a study of cytomegalovirus exposure and HLA in healthy donors. Study-level results: The majority of TCR sequences were rare, yet some public TCRs appeared in many donors.

TCRdb's table, derived via immunoSEQ multiplex PCR, lists solely in-frame clones and lacks some. The data show some 160,000 clones, with just over 90% seen just once and about 0.65% held by the top ten. Trimming cost V 5 bases and J 8 bases, with 18 bases left between them. Per the germline V gene, CDR1 is SEHNR and CDR2 is FQNEAQ (reference sequence). The CDR3 runs to 14 residues. Remarks on this clone: Antigen: not known.

Sequenced input: PBMCs. V gene TRBV7-9 combines with J gene TRBJ1-2, with D maybe TRBD1 (6 bases). The receptor's source is a man aged 18 to 30 in good health and CMV-seronegative. The CDR3 DNA reads as TGTGCCAGCAGCCCAGTGGGGGGGGCGCGGGGCTACACCTTC. Translation: CASSPVGGARGYTF.